This TCR beta chain was identified during a study of shared clonotypes between healthy human individuals. V lost 7 bases and J lost 4; bases outside the gene matches: 6. The germline gives CDR1 MNHNY, CDR2 SVGAGI (reference sequence). CDR3 length: 14 amino acids. Generated by immunoSEQ multiplex PCR, the TCRdb table keeps only in-frame clones and is missing some. Among fewer than 2.5 million clones, 90% to 95% were seen once, and the ten largest hold about 0.34%. Material: naive CD4+ T cells from PBMCs. Specified subset: CD45RA+ positively selected. The clonotype was recovered from a man younger than 30 in good health. Some clones in this sample may be carry-over from other donors' samples. The V and J genes are TRBV6-6 and TRBJ1-2, with TRBD1 matching 10 bases. The CDR3 is CASTYGQGGYGYTF. The DNA of the CDR3 is TGTGCCAGCACCTACGGACAGGGGGGCTATGGCTACACCTTC.